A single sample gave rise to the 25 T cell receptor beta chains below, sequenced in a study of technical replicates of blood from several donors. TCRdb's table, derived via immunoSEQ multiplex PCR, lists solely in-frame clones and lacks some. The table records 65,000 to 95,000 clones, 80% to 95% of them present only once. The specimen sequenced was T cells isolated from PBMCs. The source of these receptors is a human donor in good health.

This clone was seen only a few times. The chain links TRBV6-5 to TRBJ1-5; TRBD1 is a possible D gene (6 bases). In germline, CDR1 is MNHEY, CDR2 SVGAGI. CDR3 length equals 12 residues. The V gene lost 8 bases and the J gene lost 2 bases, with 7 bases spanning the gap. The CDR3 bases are TGTGCCAGCCGACAGGGCAATCAGCCCCAGCATTTT. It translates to CASRQGNQPQHF.

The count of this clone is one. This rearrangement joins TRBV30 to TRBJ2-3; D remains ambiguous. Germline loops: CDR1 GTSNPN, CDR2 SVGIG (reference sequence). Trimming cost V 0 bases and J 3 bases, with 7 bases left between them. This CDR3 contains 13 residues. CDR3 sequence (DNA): TGTGCCTGGAGTGTCGCCAGGACAGATACGCAGTATTTT. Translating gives CAWSVARTDTQYF.

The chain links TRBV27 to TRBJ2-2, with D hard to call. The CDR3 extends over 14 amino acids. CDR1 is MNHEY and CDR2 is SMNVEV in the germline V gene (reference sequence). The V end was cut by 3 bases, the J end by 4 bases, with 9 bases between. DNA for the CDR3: TGTGCCAGCAGTTTCCTACCCGGCACCGGGGAGCTGTTTTTT. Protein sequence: CASSFLPGTGELFF.

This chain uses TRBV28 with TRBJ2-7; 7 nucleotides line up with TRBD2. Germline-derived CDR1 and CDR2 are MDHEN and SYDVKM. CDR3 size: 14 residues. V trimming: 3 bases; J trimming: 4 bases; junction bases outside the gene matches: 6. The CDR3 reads CASSFGGSRYEQYF. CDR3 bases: TGTGCCAGCAGTTTCGGCGGGAGTCGGTACGAGCAGTACTTC.

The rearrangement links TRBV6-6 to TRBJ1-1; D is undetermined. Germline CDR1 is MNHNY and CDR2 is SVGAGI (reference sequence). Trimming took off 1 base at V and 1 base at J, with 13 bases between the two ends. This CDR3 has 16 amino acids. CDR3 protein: CASSYLPVGPNTEAFF. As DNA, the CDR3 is TGTGCCAGCAGTTACTTGCCGGTCGGTCCGAACACTGAAGCTTTCTTT.

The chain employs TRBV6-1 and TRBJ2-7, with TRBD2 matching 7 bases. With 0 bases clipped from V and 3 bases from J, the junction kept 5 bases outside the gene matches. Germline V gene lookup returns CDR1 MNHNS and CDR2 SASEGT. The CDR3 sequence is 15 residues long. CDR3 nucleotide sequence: TGTGCCAGCAGTGAAGCGGAAGCGGGGAACTACGAGCAGTACTTC. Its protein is CASSEAEAGNYEQYF.

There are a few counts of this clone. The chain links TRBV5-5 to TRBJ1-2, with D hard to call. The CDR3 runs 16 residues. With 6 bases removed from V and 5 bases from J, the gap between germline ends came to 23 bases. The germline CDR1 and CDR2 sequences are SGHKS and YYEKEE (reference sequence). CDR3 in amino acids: CASIVDATGGPYGYTF. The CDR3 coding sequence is TGTGCCAGCATCGTGGACGCCACCGGAGGGCCTTATGGCTACACCTTC.

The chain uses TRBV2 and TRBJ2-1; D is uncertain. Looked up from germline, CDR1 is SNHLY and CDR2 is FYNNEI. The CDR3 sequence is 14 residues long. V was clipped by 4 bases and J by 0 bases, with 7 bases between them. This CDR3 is CASSATRSYNEQFF. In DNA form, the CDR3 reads TGTGCCAGCAGTGCTACTCGCTCCTACAATGAGCAGTTCTTC.

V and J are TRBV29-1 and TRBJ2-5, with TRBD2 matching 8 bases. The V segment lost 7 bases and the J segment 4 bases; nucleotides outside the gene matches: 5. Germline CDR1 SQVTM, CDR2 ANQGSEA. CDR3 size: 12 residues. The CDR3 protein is CSGLAGSETQYF. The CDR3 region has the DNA TGCAGCGGTCTAGCGGGCTCAGAGACCCAGTACTTC.

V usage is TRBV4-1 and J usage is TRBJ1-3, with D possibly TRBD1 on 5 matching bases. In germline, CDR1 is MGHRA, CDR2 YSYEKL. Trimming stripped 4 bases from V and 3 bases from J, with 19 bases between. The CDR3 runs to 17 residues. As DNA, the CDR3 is TGCGCCAGCAGCCGGCAGGGTTGGGTCTTAAATGGAAACACCATATATTTT. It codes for CASSRQGWVLNGNTIYF.

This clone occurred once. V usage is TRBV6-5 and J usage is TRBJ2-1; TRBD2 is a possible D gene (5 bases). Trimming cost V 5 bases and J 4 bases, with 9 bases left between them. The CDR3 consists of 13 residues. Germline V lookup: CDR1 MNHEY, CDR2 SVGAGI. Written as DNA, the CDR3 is TGTGCCAGCAGTCGGACTGATTACAATGAGCAGTTCTTC. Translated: CASSRTDYNEQFF.

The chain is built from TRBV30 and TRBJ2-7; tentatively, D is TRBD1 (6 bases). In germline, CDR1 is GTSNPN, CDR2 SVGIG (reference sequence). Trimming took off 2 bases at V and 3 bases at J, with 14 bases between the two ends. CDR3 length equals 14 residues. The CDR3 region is CAWSNPQGIYEQYF. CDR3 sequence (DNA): TGTGCCTGGAGTAATCCACAGGGAATCTACGAGCAGTACTTC. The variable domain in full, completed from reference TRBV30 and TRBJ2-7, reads SQTIHQWPATLVQPVGSPLSLECTVEGTSNPNLYWYRQAAGRGLQLLFYSVGIGQISSEVPQNLSASRPQDRQFILSSKKLLLSDSGFYLCAWSNPQGIYEQYFGPGTRLTVT.

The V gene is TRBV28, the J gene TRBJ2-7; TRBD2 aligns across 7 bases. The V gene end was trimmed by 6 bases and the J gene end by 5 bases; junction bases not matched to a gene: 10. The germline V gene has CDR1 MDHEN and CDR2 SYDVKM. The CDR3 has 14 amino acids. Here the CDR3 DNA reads TGTGCCAGCAGCCGAAGACTAGCCTTCAACGAGCAGTACTTC. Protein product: CASSRRLAFNEQYF.

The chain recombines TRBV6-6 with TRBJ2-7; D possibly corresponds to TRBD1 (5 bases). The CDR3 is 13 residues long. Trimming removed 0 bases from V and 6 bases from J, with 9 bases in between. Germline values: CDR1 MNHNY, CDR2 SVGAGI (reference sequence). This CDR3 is CASSYSSGFEQYF. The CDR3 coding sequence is TGTGCCAGCAGTTACTCCTCAGGGTTCGAGCAGTACTTC.

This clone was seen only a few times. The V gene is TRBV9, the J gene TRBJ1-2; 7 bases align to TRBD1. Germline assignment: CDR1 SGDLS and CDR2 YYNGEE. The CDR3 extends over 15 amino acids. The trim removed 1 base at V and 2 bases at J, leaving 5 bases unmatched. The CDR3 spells CASSVPDRRNYGYTF. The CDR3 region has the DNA TGTGCCAGCAGCGTACCGGACAGGCGGAACTATGGCTACACCTTC.

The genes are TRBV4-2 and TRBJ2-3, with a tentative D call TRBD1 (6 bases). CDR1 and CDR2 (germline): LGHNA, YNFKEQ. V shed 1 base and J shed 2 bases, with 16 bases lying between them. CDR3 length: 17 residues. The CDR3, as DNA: TGTGCCAGCAGCCAAGGGGGGACACCTCTAAACACAGATACGCAGTATTTT. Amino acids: CASSQGGTPLNTDTQYF.

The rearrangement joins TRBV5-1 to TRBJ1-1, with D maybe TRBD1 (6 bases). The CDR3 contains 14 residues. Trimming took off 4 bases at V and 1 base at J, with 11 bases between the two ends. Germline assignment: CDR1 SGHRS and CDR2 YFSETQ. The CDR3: CASSIRTENTEAFF. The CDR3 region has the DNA TGCGCCAGCAGCATTCGGACAGAGAACACTGAAGCTTTCTTT.

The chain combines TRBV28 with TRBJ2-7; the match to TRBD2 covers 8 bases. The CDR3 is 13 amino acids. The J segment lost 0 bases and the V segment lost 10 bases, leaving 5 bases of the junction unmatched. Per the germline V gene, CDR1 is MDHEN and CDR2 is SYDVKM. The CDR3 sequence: CATTGTSSYEQYF. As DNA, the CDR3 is TGTGCCACCACGGGGACTAGCTCCTACGAGCAGTACTTC.

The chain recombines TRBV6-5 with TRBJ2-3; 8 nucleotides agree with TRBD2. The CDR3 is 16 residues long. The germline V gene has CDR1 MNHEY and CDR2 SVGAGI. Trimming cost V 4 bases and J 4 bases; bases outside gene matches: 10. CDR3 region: CASSSFGGAGADTQYF. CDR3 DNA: TGTGCCAGCAGTTCCTTCGGGGGGGCCGGCGCAGATACGCAGTATTTT.

For the CDR3, the DNA is TGTGCCAGCAGCTTAAAATTAGGGGTCACTGAAGCTTTCTTT. It translates to CASSLKLGVTEAFF. This chain joins TRBV7-9 and TRBJ1-1; D is possibly TRBD1 (5 bases). This CDR3 spans 14 amino acids. Germline-derived CDR1 and CDR2 are SEHNR and FQNEAQ (reference sequence). Trimming removed 2 bases from V and 4 bases from J, with 11 bases in between.

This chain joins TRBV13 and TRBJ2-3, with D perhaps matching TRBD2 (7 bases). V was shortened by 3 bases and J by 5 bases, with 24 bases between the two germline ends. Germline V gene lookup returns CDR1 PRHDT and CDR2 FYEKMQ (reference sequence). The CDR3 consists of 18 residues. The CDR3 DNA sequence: TGTGCCAGCAGCTTGGGACACGGACTAGTGGTTTATGGAGATACGCAGTATTTT. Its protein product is CASSLGHGLVVYGDTQYF.

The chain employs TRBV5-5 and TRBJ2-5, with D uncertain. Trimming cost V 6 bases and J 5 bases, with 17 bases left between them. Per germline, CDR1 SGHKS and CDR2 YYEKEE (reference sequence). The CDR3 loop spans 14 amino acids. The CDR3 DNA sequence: TGTGCCAGCACCCGGCAGAATCGGCGGGAGACCCAGTACTTC. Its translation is CASTRQNRRETQYF.

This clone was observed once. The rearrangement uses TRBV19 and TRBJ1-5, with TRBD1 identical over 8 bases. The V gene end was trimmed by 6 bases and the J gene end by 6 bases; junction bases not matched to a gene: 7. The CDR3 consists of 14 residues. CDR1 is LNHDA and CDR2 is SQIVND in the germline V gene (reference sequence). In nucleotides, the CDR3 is TGTGCCAGTAGCCCCGACAGGGGTGGTCAGCCCCAGCATTTT. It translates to CASSPDRGGQPQHF.

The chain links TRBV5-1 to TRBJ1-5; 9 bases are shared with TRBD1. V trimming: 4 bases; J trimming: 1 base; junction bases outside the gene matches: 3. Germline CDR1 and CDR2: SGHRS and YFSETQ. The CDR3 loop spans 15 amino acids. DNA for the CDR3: TGCGCCAGCAGCGCAGGGACAGGGAGCAATCAGCCCCAGCATTTT. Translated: CASSAGTGSNQPQHF. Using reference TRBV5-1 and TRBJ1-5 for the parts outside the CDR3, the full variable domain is KAGVTQTPRYLIKTRGQQVTLSCSPISGHRSVSWYQQTPGQGLQFLFEYFSETQRNKGNFPGRFSGRQFSNSRSEMNVSTLELGDSALYLCASSAGTGSNQPQHFGDGTRLSIL.

The CDR3 spells CASSTTGVETQYF. In nucleotides, the CDR3 is TGTGCCAGCAGTACGACAGGGGTAGAGACCCAGTACTTC. V and J are TRBV28 and TRBJ2-5, with 8 bases lining up with TRBD1. The V segment lost 5 bases and the J segment 4 bases; nucleotides outside the gene matches: 3. Per the germline V gene, CDR1 is MDHEN and CDR2 is SYDVKM. The CDR3 has 13 residues.